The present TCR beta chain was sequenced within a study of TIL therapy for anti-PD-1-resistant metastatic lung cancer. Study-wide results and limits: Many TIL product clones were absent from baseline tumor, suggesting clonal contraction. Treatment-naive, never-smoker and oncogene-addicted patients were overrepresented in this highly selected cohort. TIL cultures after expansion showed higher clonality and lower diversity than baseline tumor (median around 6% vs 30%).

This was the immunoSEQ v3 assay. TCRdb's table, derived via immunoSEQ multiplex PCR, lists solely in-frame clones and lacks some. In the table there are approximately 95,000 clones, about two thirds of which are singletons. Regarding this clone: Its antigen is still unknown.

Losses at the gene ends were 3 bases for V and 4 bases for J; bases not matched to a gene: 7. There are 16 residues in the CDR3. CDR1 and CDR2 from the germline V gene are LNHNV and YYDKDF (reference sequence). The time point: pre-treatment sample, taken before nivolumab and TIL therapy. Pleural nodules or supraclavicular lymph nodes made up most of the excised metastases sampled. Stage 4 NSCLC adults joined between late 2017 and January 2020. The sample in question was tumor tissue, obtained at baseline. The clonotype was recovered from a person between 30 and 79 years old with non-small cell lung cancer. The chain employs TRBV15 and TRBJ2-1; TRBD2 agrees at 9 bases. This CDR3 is CATSSLAGLVYNEQFF. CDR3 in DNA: TGTGCCACCAGCAGCCTAGCGGGATTGGTGTACAATGAGCAGTTCTTC.